A single sample gave rise to the 27 T cell receptor beta chains below, sequenced in a study of T cells after yellow fever vaccination. TCRdb independently ran MiXCR on the 5' RACE reads; one entry per CDR3 protein. The top ten hold approximately 0.85% of the sample, which has under 300,000 distinct CDR3 sequences, 6.9% seen once. This material consisted of CD4+ T cells sorted from PBMCs, taken 15 days after the yellow fever booster vaccination. The receptors here all came from a man aged 30-40 years who received the YFV17D yellow fever vaccine.

This clonotype was detected many times. The chain links TRBV5-6 to TRBJ2-3, with D hard to call. The ends were cut back, 1 base at V and 6 bases at J, with 12 bases in the middle. Germline V gene data show CDR1 as SGHDT and CDR2 as YYEEEE. This CDR3 has 14 residues. In DNA form, the CDR3 reads TGTGCCAGCAGCTTGATAGCTACCCCCGATACGCAGTATTTT. It is translated as CASSLIATPDTQYF.

This clonotype was seen only a few times. J is TRBJ2-3 and V is TRBV6-5; D is ambiguous. V lost 2 bases and J 2 bases, leaving 17 bases between the germline ends. The CDR3 length is 17 residues. Germline-derived CDR1 and CDR2 are MNHEY and SVGAGI. The CDR3 sequence is CASSYPPDTFTTDTQYF. The CDR3 bases are TGTGCCAGCAGTTACCCCCCCGACACTTTCACCACAGATACGCAGTATTTT.

This clonotype was counted ten times or more. The CDR3 nucleotides read TGTGCCAGCAGCCGGGACACCTACTCTAGGTGGCATTTT. Translation gives CASSRDTYSRWHF. The V call is TRBV6-6, the J call TRBJ1-5; possible D gene TRBD1, 6 bases. Trimming cost V 6 bases and J 15 bases, with 21 bases left between them. CDR3 length: 13 residues. Germline CDR1 and CDR2: MNHNY and SVGAGI (reference sequence).

The rearrangement uses TRBV5-6 and TRBJ1-2; D is possibly TRBD1 (6 bases). V was cut by 4 bases and J by 11 bases, with 15 bases left in between. The CDR3 consists of 12 residues. The germline V gene encodes CDR1 SGHDT and CDR2 YYEEEE. CDR3 amino acids: CASSISRTAYTF. CDR3 bases: TGTGCCAGCAGCATTTCCAGGACAGCTTACACCTTC.

This clonotype was counted ten times or more. The chain links TRBV12-3 or TRBV12-4 to TRBJ2-2; D assignment may be TRBD1 or TRBD2 (6 bases each). The CDR3 sequence is 14 residues long. V was trimmed by 6 bases and J by 5 bases, leaving 13 bases between them. The CDR3 spells CASSPEGGTGELFF. For the CDR3, the DNA is TGTGCCAGCAGCCCCGAGGGGGGAACCGGGGAGCTGTTTTTT.

Many counts were recorded for this clonotype. The rearrangement joins TRBV20-1 to TRBJ2-3; no firm D call. The CDR3 runs 11 residues. Germline V gene sequence: CDR1 DFQATT, CDR2 SNEGSKA (reference sequence). With 4 bases removed from V and 8 bases from J, the gap between germline ends came to 10 bases. CDR3 DNA: TGCAGTGCTACTCACTCAACTACGCAGTATTTT. The encoded protein is CSATHSTTQYF.

The rearrangement links TRBV12-3 or TRBV12-4 to TRBJ2-5, with a possible D match to TRBD1 (6 bases). V was clipped by 3 bases and J by 3 bases, with 17 bases between them. The CDR3 totals 16 residues. This CDR3 is CASSFSLATGKETQYF. The CDR3, as DNA: TGTGCCAGCAGTTTCTCGTTGGCGACAGGCAAAGAGACCCAGTACTTC.

This clonotype was observed at least ten times. The V call is TRBV29-1, the J call TRBJ2-1, with 11 bases fitting TRBD2. Germline values: CDR1 SQVTM, CDR2 ANQGSEA. The CDR3 covers 14 residues. Unmatched junction bases numbered 6, after V lost 7 bases and J lost 4 bases. This chain's CDR3 is CSGGLAERYNEQFF. CDR3 sequence (DNA): TGCAGCGGGGGACTAGCGGAGCGTTACAATGAGCAGTTCTTC.

This clonotype has ten or more counts. V is TRBV3-1 and J is TRBJ2-2; 8 bases align to TRBD2. V lost 4 bases, J lost 5 bases, and 6 bases stayed unmatched. Germline CDR1 and CDR2: LGHDT and YNNKEL (reference sequence). This CDR3 contains 15 residues. The chain's CDR3 is CASSLAGLGTGELFF. Here the CDR3 DNA reads TGTGCCAGCAGCCTAGCGGGACTTGGGACCGGGGAGCTGTTTTTT.

This clonotype was found a few times. The V call is TRBV30, the J call TRBJ2-6; D gene uncertain. Looked up from germline, CDR1 is GTSNPN and CDR2 is SVGIG (reference sequence). CDR3 length: 15 residues. V lost 2 bases, J lost 2 bases, and 10 bases lay in between. Here the CDR3 DNA reads TGTGCCTGGAGTATTGGCGCTACTGGGGCCAACGTCCTGACTTTC. This encodes CAWSIGATGANVLTF. The complete variable domain, with remaining parts taken from reference TRBV30 and TRBJ2-6, reads SQTIHQWPATLVQPVGSPLSLECTVEGTSNPNLYWYRQAAGRGLQLLFYSVGIGQISSEVPQNLSASRPQDRQFILSSKKLLLSDSGFYLCAWSIGATGANVLTFGAGSRLTVL.

This clonotype was counted a few times. J is TRBJ2-2 and V is TRBV9; D remains unclear. CDR3 length: 12 amino acids. Germline V gene data show CDR1 as SGDLS and CDR2 as YYNGEE. V dropped 0 bases and J dropped 8 bases, with 5 bases sitting between them. CDR3 amino acids: CASSVVRGELFF. For the CDR3, the DNA is TGTGCCAGCAGCGTAGTGAGGGGGGAGCTGTTTTTT.

A few counts support this clonotype. The rearrangement joins TRBV6-1 to TRBJ2-2; 8 bases fit TRBD1. The CDR3 sequence is 16 residues long. The germline V gene has CDR1 MNHNS and CDR2 SASEGT. Losses at the gene ends were 6 bases for V and 6 bases for J; bases not matched to a gene: 12. The CDR3 region is CASSPAQGVLSGELFF. The CDR3 region has the DNA TGTGCCAGCAGCCCCGCACAGGGGGTTCTTTCCGGGGAGCTGTTTTTT.

This clonotype was picked up a small number of times. The chain joins TRBV6-1 to TRBJ1-5, with 7 positions matching TRBD1. The V gene end was trimmed by 7 bases and the J gene end by 8 bases; junction bases not matched to a gene: 8. Looked up from germline, CDR1 is MNHNS and CDR2 is SASEGT. The CDR3 has 13 residues. The DNA for the CDR3 is TGTGCCAGCAAGATGGACAGGTCGAAGCCCCAGCATTTT. Amino acid sequence: CASKMDRSKPQHF.

The sample holds many counts of this clonotype. V usage is TRBV12-3 or TRBV12-4 and J usage is TRBJ2-3; D is tentatively TRBD1 or TRBD2 (5 bases each). Trimming removed 4 bases at V and 4 bases at J, with 24 bases between. The CDR3 runs to 18 residues. CDR3: CASSWPPWVWDRPDTQYF. The DNA of the CDR3 is TGTGCCAGCAGTTGGCCCCCGTGGGTGTGGGACCGGCCAGATACGCAGTATTTT.

This clonotype was counted a few times. This sequence joins TRBV18 and TRBJ1-4; D gene uncertain. Trimming left V 3 bases short and J 3 bases short, with 11 bases between. The CDR3 contains 15 residues. Per germline, CDR1 KGHSH and CDR2 LQKENI. CDR3 coding DNA: TGTGCCAGCTCACCCGAGAAAGTCGCTAATGAAAAACTGTTTTTT. Encoded protein: CASSPEKVANEKLFF. Full variable domain (rest looked up from reference TRBV18 and TRBJ1-4): NAGVMQNPRHLVRRRGQEARLRCSPMKGHSHVYWYRQLPEEGLKFMVYLQKENIIDESGMPKERFSAEFPKEGPSILRIQQVVRGDSAAYFCASSPEKVANEKLFFGSGTQLSVL.

In this sample, this clonotype turned up many times. The gene calls are TRBV12-3 or TRBV12-4 and TRBJ1-4; D is unclear. There are 15 residues in the CDR3. Trimming left V 1 base short and J 0 bases short, with 6 bases between. CDR3 coding DNA: TGTGCCAGCAGTTTAGGACCCGCAACTAATGAAAAACTGTTTTTT. Its translation is CASSLGPATNEKLFF.

This clonotype was counted only a few times. The chain recombines TRBV7-8 with TRBJ2-5; D gene uncertain. The germline V gene has CDR1 SGHVS and CDR2 FQNEAQ. Trimming cost V 0 bases and J 5 bases, with 10 bases left between them. This CDR3 region has 14 residues. CDR3 nucleotides: TGTGCCAGCAGCTTAGCCGGCCTGGGCGAGACCCAGTACTTC. Protein product: CASSLAGLGETQYF.

This clonotype was seen many times. The gene calls are TRBV20-1 and TRBJ2-2; no firm D call. The CDR3 sequence is 14 residues long. Looked up from germline, CDR1 is DFQATT and CDR2 is SNEGSKA (reference sequence). V lost 1 base and J lost 6, with 12 bases in between. As DNA, the CDR3 is TGCAGTGCTAGAGTCCTAGACGATTCCGGGGAGCTGTTTTTT. As protein: CSARVLDDSGELFF.

The chain uses TRBV4-1 and TRBJ2-1; the match to TRBD2 covers 15 bases. The CDR3 covers 15 residues. CDR1 is MGHRA, CDR2 YSYEKL, per germline. With V trimmed by 4 bases and J by 8 bases, 3 bases remained unmatched. Here the CDR3 DNA reads TGCGCCAGCAGCCTTTGGACTAGCGGGAGGGATGAGCAGTTCTTC. Protein sequence: CASSLWTSGRDEQFF.

V and J are TRBV4-2 and TRBJ2-3; D gene ambiguous. CDR3 length equals 14 residues. CDR1 and CDR2 from the germline V gene are LGHNA and YNFKEQ. V lost 2 bases to trimming and J lost 7 bases, with 13 bases between them. The CDR3 DNA reads TGTGCCAGCAGCCAACCGAAGGCCTATAATACGCAGTATTTT. Amino acids: CASSQPKAYNTQYF.

The chain recombines TRBV15 with TRBJ2-2; D uncertain. CDR1 and CDR2 from the germline V gene are LNHNV and YYDKDF (reference sequence). V dropped 0 bases and J dropped 7 bases, with 6 bases sitting between them. This CDR3 comprises 13 residues. DNA of the CDR3: TGTGCCACCAGCAGAGATACTATCGGGGAGCTGTTTTTT. Residues: CATSRDTIGELFF.

This clonotype was found many times. The rearrangement uses TRBV12-3 or TRBV12-4 and TRBJ2-3, with D perhaps being TRBD1 or TRBD2 (5 bases each). The CDR3 is made up of 16 amino acids. V was clipped by 6 bases and J by 1 base, with 17 bases between them. In nucleotides, the CDR3 is TGTGCCAGCAGCCACATGCCGGGACGGCGCACAGATACGCAGTATTTT. Residues: CASSHMPGRRTDTQYF.

This clonotype appeared many times. CDR3 residues: CASSRLTSGANVLTF. The CDR3 DNA follows: TGTGCCAGCAGCCGCTTGACGTCTGGGGCCAACGTCCTGACTTTC. The rearrangement links TRBV3-1 to TRBJ2-6; D remains unclear. The germline V gene encodes CDR1 LGHDT and CDR2 YNNKEL (reference sequence). The CDR3 sequence is 15 residues long. The germline V and J ends were trimmed by 4 bases and 1 base, with 8 bases remaining between them.

This chain links TRBV5-6 with TRBJ2-5; the D is unclear. The V end lost 4 bases, the J end lost 5 bases, and 15 bases lay between the germline ends. Per the germline V gene, CDR1 is SGHDT and CDR2 is YYEEEE. The CDR3 is 14 residues long. The CDR3 protein is CASSEVLTRETQYF. CDR3 in DNA: TGTGCCAGCAGCGAGGTCCTTACCCGGGAGACCCAGTACTTC.

Only a few counts were recorded for this clonotype. Its ends do not fully match the called genes, so a read error is possible. This chain joins TRBV5-5 and TRBJ2-7; unclear D gene. CDR1 is SGHKS and CDR2 is YYEKEE in the germline V gene (reference sequence). The CDR3 extends over 15 amino acids. The CDR3 DNA reads TGTGCCAGCAGCGCCGTGACACGCTCGGGCTTAATTCTGTCCTTC. Protein: CASSAVTRSGLILSF. Complete variable domain (other parts from reference TRBV5-5 and TRBJ2-7): DAGVTQSPTHLIKTRGQQVTLRCSPISGHKSVSWYQQVLGQGPQFIFQYYEKEERGRGNFPDRFSARQFPNYSSELNVNALLLGDSALYLCASSAVTRSGLILSFGPGTRLTVT.

In this sample, this clonotype turned up a few times. This sequence joins TRBV12-3 or TRBV12-4 and TRBJ2-3; D remains ambiguous. Trimming took off 1 base at V and 0 bases at J, with 8 bases between the two ends. The CDR3 totals 15 residues. The CDR3 loop is CASSLDGYSTDTQYF. In DNA, the CDR3 is TGTGCCAGCAGTTTAGACGGATATAGCACAGATACGCAGTATTTT.

The J gene is TRBJ2-1, the V gene TRBV19, with TRBD1 matching over 7 bases. The CDR3 runs to 16 residues. Germline trimming cut 4 bases from V and 2 bases from J; bases unmatched to any gene: 8. Per the germline V gene, CDR1 is LNHDA and CDR2 is SQIVND (reference sequence). CDR3 region: CASSTRRQGAYNEQFF. Written as DNA, the CDR3 is TGTGCCAGTAGTACCCGGAGACAGGGTGCCTACAATGAGCAGTTCTTC. The variable domain in full, with the rest retrieved from reference TRBV19 and TRBJ2-1, is DGGITQSPKYLFRKEGQNVTLSCEQNLNHDAMYWYRQDPGQGLRLIYYSQIVNDFQKGDIAEGYSVSREKKESFPLTVTSAQKNPTAFYLCASSTRRQGAYNEQFFGPGTRLTVL.